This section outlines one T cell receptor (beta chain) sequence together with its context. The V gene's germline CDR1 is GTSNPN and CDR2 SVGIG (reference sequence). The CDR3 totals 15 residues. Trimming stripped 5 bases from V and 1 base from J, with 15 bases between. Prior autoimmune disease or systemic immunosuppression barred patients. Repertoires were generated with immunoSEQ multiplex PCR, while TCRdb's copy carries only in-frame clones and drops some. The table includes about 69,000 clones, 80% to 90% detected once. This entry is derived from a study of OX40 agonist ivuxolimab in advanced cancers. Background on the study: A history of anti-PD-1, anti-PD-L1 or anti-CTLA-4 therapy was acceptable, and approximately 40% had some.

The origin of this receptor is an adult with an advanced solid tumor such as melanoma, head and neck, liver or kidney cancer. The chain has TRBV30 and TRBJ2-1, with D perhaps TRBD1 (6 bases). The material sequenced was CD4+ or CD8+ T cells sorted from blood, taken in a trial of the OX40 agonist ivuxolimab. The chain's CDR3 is CAWDLTGPSYNEQFF. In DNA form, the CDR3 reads TGTGCCTGGGACCTGACAGGTCCGTCCTACAATGAGCAGTTCTTC.